The T cell receptor (beta chain) described here comes from a study of blood T cell repertoires in COVID-19. Looking at the study overall: Researchers got acute and convalescent COVID-19 samples from the United States, Italy and Spain. T cells, B-cell-depleted T cells, or PBMCs provided the cDNA or gDNA that served as material.

Per the original data handling: Researchers report that nucleated cell counts were estimated from reference gene primer amplification. Measured with immunoSEQ multiplex PCR; TCRdb has only the in-frame clones, and not every one. V and J calls and clone size are given by that table; D and trimming were obtained from the DNA. The table lists 40,000 to 55,000 clones, approximately 88% of them singletons. Trimming at V came to 5 bases and at J to 7 bases, leaving 13 bases not matched to a gene. In germline, CDR1 is SGHTA, CDR2 FQGNSA. The CDR3 runs to 16 residues. The clonotype was recovered from a human donor in a cohort sampled during active COVID-19. The chain couples TRBV7-2 to TRBJ2-1, with TRBD2 matching over 8 bases. Sequenced sample: peripheral blood. CDR3 sequence: CASSLLPGGEGNEQFF. The CDR3 DNA sequence: TGTGCCAGCAGCCTACTGCCGGGGGGGGAAGGTAATGAGCAGTTCTTC.